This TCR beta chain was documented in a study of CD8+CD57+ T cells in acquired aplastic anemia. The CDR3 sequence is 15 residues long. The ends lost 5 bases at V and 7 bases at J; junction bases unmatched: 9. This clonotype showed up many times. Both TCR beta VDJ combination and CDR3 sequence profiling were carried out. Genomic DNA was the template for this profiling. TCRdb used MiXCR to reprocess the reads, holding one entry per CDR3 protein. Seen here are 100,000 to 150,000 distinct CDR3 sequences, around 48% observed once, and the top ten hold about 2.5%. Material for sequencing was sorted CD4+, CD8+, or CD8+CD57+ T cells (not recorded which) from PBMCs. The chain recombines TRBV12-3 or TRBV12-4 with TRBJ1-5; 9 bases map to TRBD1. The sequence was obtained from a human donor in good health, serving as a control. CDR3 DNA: TGTGCCAGCAGTCGGGGACAGGGATCGCGGCAGCCCCAGCATTTT. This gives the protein CASSRGQGSRQPQHF.